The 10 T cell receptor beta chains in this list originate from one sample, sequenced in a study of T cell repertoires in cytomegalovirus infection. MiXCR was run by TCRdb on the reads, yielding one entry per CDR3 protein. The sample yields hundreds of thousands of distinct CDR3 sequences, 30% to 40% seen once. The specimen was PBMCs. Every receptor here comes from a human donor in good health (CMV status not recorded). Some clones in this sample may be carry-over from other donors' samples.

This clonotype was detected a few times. Here the CDR3 DNA reads TGTGCCAGTAGTATTTCAGGGACAGGGGTTTACGAGCAGTACTTC. Translation: CASSISGTGVYEQYF. The genes are TRBV19 and TRBJ2-7; 10 bases agree with TRBD1. V gave up 3 bases and J gave up 4 bases; unmatched junction bases: 6. The CDR3 sequence is 15 residues long. The germline CDR1 and CDR2 sequences are LNHDA and SQIVND (reference sequence).

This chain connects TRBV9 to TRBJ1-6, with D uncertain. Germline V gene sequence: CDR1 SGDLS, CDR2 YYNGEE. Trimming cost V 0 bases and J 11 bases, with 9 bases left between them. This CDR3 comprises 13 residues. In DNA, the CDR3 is TGTGCCAGCAGCGTAGGTGGGCAGGCACCCCTCCACTTT. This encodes CASSVGGQAPLHF.

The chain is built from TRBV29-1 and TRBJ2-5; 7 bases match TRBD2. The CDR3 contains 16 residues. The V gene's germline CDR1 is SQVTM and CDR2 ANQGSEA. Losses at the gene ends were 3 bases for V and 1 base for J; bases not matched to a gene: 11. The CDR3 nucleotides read TGCAGCGTTGAGGAGCGGGGACGACAGCCCCAAGAGACCCAGTACTTC. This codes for CSVEERGRQPQETQYF. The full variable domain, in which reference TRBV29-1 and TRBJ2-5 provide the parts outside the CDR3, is SAVISQKPSRDICQRGTSLTIQCQVDSQVTMMFWYRQQPGQSLTLIATANQGSEATYESGFVIDKFPISRPNLTFSTLTVSNMSPEDSSIYLCSVEERGRQPQETQYFGPGTRLLVL.

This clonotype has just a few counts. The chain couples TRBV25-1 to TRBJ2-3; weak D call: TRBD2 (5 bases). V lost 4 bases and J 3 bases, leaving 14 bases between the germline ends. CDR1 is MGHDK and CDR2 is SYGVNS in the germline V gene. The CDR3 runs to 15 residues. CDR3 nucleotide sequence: TGTGCCAGCAGTGGAGCTTTGGGGAGTACAGATACGCAGTATTTT. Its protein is CASSGALGSTDTQYF.

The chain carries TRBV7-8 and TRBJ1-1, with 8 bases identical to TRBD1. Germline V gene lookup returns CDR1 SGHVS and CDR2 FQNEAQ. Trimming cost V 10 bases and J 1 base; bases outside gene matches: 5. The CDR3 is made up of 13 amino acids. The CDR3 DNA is TGTGCCATTATGGGACAGGCGAACACTGAAGCTTTCTTT. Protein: CAIMGQANTEAFF.

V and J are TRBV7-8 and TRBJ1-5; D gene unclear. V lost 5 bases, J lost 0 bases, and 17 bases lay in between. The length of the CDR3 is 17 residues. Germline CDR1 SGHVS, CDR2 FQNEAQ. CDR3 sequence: CASSDRVTANSNQPQHF. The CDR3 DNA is TGTGCCAGCAGCGATCGGGTGACCGCCAATAGCAATCAGCCCCAGCATTTT.

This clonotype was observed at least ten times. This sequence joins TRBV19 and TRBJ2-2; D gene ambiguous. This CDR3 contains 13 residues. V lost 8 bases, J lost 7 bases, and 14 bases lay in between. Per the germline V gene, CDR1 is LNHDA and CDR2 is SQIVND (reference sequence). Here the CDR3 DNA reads TGTGCCAGTGACATTGGGGTAGGCGGGGAGCTGTTTTTT. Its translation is CASDIGVGGELFF.

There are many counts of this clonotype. The CDR3 coding sequence is TGTGCCAGCACCATGGGGCAGGGGCAAAGAAACATTCAGTACTTC. It is translated as CASTMGQGQRNIQYF. The genes are TRBV12-3 or TRBV12-4 and TRBJ2-4; the D gene is possibly TRBD1 (6 bases). The ends were cut back, 7 bases at V and 6 bases at J, with 19 bases in the middle. The CDR3 runs to 15 residues.

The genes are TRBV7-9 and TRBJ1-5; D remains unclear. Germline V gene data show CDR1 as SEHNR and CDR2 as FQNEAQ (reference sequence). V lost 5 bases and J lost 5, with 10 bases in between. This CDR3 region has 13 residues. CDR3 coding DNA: TGTGCCAGCAGCCCAGCGATAGATCAGCCCCAGCATTTT. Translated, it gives CASSPAIDQPQHF.

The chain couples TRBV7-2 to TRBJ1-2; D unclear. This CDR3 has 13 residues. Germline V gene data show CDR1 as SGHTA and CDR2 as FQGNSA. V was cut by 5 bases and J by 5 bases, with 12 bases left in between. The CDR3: CASSHEVPYGYTF. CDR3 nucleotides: TGTGCCAGCAGCCACGAAGTTCCTTATGGCTACACCTTC.